These 17 T cell receptor beta chains were sequenced from one sample in a study of T cell responses to AZD1222 COVID-19 vaccine. Sequencing used immunoSEQ multiplex PCR; TCRdb keeps in-frame clones, though not all of them. The profile shows about 130,000 clones, around nine tenths of them singletons. Sequenced material: peripheral blood, taken 28 days after the second AZD1222 dose. The receptors here all came from an adult who received the AZD1222 COVID-19 vaccine.

The genes are TRBV3-1 (or the pseudogene TRBV3-2) and TRBJ2-5, with D unclear. The CDR3 spans 15 residues. Trimming removed 1 base from V and 5 bases from J, with 14 bases in between. In germline, CDR1 is LGHDT, CDR2 YNNKEL (reference sequence). DNA for the CDR3: TGTGCCAGCAGCCAAGTAGACTCAAAAGGGGAGACCCAGTACTTC. Residues: CASSQVDSKGETQYF.

The chain has TRBV7-6 and TRBJ1-1; 9 nucleotides line up with TRBD1. The germline CDR1 and CDR2 sequences are SGHVS and FNYEAQ. CDR3 size: 16 residues. The V gene end was trimmed by 6 bases and the J gene end by 1 base; junction bases not matched to a gene: 9. CDR3 bases: TGTGCCAGCAGGCAGCGATCGGGACAGGGGAACACTGAAGCTTTCTTT. It is translated as CASRQRSGQGNTEAFF.

This clone appeared a single time. This chain links TRBV30 with TRBJ1-1; TRBD1 matches 9 bases. J gave up 5 bases and V 3 bases, and 10 bases lay outside the gene matches. Germline V gives CDR1 GTSNPN, CDR2 SVGIG (reference sequence). The CDR3 spans 15 residues. CDR3 amino acids: CAWSHTGGGGTEAFF. In DNA form, the CDR3 reads TGTGCCTGGAGCCACACAGGGGGCGGGGGAACTGAAGCTTTCTTT.

This chain connects TRBV29-1 to TRBJ1-1; D ambiguous. The ends were cut back, 5 bases at V and 11 bases at J, with 18 bases in the middle. The CDR3 contains 12 residues. Germline-derived CDR1 and CDR2 are SQVTM and ANQGSEA. CDR3 coding DNA: TGCAGCGTTCAAGGAGGTGGAGTCCCTGCTTTCTTT. Translated: CSVQGGGVPAFF.

This rearrangement joins TRBV9 to TRBJ1-2; 7 bases are shared with TRBD1. Germline assignment: CDR1 SGDLS and CDR2 YYNGEE. The CDR3 is made up of 14 amino acids. The V and J ends lost 3 bases and 4 bases, in that order; junction bases with no gene match: 6. For the CDR3, the DNA is TGTGCCAGCAGCGGACAGGGAAGCGCCTATGGCTACACCTTC. It encodes CASSGQGSAYGYTF.

The V call is TRBV19, the J call TRBJ1-4; unclear D gene. V lost 7 bases, J lost 8 bases, and 17 bases lay in between. The CDR3 contains 14 residues. Germline-derived CDR1 and CDR2 are LNHDA and SQIVND (reference sequence). DNA of the CDR3: TGTGCCAGTACCCCCCCGGCAGGCTACGAAAAACTGTTTTTT. Amino acids: CASTPPAGYEKLFF. Full variable domain (remainder filled in from reference TRBV19 and TRBJ1-4): DGGITQSPKYLFRKEGQNVTLSCEQNLNHDAMYWYRQDPGQGLRLIYYSQIVNDFQKGDIAEGYSVSREKKESFPLTVTSAQKNPTAFYLCASTPPAGYEKLFFGSGTQLSVL.

The chain combines TRBV15 with TRBJ2-3; 11 bases match TRBD1. CDR3 size: 17 residues. In germline, CDR1 is LNHNV, CDR2 YYDKDF (reference sequence). Germline trimming cut 0 bases from V and 4 bases from J; bases unmatched to any gene: 6. The CDR3 DNA follows: TGTGCCACCAGCAGAGAGCCCCCGGGACAGGGGGCAGATACGCAGTATTTT. Its protein product is CATSREPPGQGADTQYF.

The chain uses TRBV7-2 and TRBJ2-5, with unresolved D. There are 12 residues in the CDR3. Germline CDR1 reads SGHTA; CDR2 reads FQGNSA. With 1 base removed from V and 5 bases from J, the gap between germline ends came to 5 bases. The CDR3 nucleotides read TGTGCCAGCAGCTTAGGATGGGAGACCCAGTACTTC. The encoded protein is CASSLGWETQYF.

The chain combines TRBV12-2 with TRBJ1-5. TRBV12-2 counts as a pseudogene. The CDR3 length is 16 residues. The CDR3 loop is CASRSLRQSLCSPQHF. CDR3 nucleotides: TGTGCAAGTCGCTCACTCCGTCAGAGTCTATGTTCGCCCCAGCATTTT.

V is TRBV5-5 and J is TRBJ1-2, with a weak D call TRBD1 (6 bases). The ends were cut back, 2 bases at V and 4 bases at J, with 12 bases in the middle. The CDR3 runs to 14 residues. Per the germline V gene, CDR1 is SGHKS and CDR2 is YYEKEE (reference sequence). CDR3 sequence reads: CASSFGGHGYGYTF. CDR3 nucleotide sequence: TGTGCCAGCAGCTTTGGGGGGCATGGCTATGGCTACACCTTC.

The CDR3 here is CASSLGGWNSPLHF. The CDR3 DNA is TGTGCCAGCAGCTTAGGGGGCTGGAATTCACCCCTCCACTTT. The chain carries TRBV7-9 and TRBJ1-6, with D possibly TRBD1 on 5 matching bases. The CDR3 runs 14 residues. Germline assignment: CDR1 SEHNR and CDR2 FQNEAQ (reference sequence). Trimming stripped 1 base from V and 7 bases from J, with 8 bases between.

The chain has TRBV13 and TRBJ2-3; possible D gene TRBD2, 6 bases. The V gene lost 10 bases and the J gene lost 4 bases, with 18 bases spanning the gap. The CDR3 totals 14 residues. CDR1 is PRHDT and CDR2 is FYEKMQ in the germline V gene (reference sequence). The CDR3 reads CATRRASDSDTQYF. CDR3 nucleotide sequence: TGTGCCACCAGGCGTGCTAGCGATTCAGATACGCAGTATTTT. The full variable domain, completed using reference TRBV13 and TRBJ2-3, is AAGVIQSPRHLIKEKRETATLKCYPIPRHDTVYWYQQGPGQDPQFLISFYEKMQSDKGSIPDRFSAQQFSDYHSELNMSSLELGDSALYFCATRRASDSDTQYFGPGTRLTVL.

The sample holds a few counts of this clone. V gene TRBV20-1 combines with J gene TRBJ1-1; D is unresolved. Germline V gene data show CDR1 as DFQATT and CDR2 as SNEGSKA (reference sequence). Trimming removed 3 bases at V and 1 base at J, with 9 bases between. The CDR3 spans 13 residues. The CDR3 DNA is TGCAGTGCTAGTGCTCATCAGAACACTGAAGCTTTCTTT. This translates into CSASAHQNTEAFF.

This clone appeared a few times. The J gene is TRBJ1-5, the V gene TRBV30; 9 bases are a match to TRBD1. The V gene's germline CDR1 is GTSNPN and CDR2 SVGIG (reference sequence). After removal of 5 bases from V and 5 bases from J, the junction contained 4 bases not matched to a gene. The CDR3 is made up of 13 amino acids. For the CDR3, the DNA is TGTGCCTGGGCCACAGGGGGCCATCAGCCCCAGCATTTT. Translation gives CAWATGGHQPQHF.

The rearrangement links TRBV27 to TRBJ2-2; 8 bases agree with TRBD1. This CDR3 is built from 19 residues. The ends lost 11 bases at V and 2 bases at J; junction bases unmatched: 22. CDR1 and CDR2 from the germline V gene are MNHEY and SMNVEV (reference sequence). Here the CDR3 reads CASSQRQGSLLRNTGELFF. The CDR3 DNA reads TGTGCCTCGAGCCAGAGACAGGGGAGCCTCTTACGAAACACCGGGGAGCTGTTTTTT.

This clone has just one count. V and J are TRBV27 and TRBJ1-3, with a tentative D call TRBD1 (5 bases). The CDR3 is made up of 15 amino acids. Germline-derived CDR1 and CDR2 are MNHEY and SMNVEV (reference sequence). The ends were cut back, 4 bases at V and 0 bases at J, with 10 bases in the middle. The CDR3 region is CASSSGLISGNTIYF. The CDR3 DNA follows: TGTGCCAGCAGTTCGGGACTGATCTCTGGAAACACCATATATTTT.

CDR3 residues: CASSLWAGQGDGYTF. CDR3 in DNA: TGTGCCAGCAGCCTTTGGGCGGGACAGGGGGATGGCTACACCTTC. This chain connects TRBV7-2 to TRBJ1-2, with 11 positions matching TRBD1. With 5 bases clipped from V and 6 bases from J, the junction kept 8 bases outside the gene matches. There are 15 residues in the CDR3. CDR1 is SGHTA, CDR2 FQGNSA, per germline.